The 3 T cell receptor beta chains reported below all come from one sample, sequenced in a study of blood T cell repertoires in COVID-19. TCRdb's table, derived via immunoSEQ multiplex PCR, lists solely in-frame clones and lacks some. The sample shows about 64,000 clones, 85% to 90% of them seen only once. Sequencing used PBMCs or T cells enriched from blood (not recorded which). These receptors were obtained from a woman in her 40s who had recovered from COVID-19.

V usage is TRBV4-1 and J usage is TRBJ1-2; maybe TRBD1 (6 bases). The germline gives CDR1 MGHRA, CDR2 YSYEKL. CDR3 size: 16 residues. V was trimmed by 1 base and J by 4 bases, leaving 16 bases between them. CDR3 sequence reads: CASSQVHQGWSYGYTF. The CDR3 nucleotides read TGCGCCAGCAGCCAAGTACATCAGGGGTGGTCCTATGGCTACACCTTC.

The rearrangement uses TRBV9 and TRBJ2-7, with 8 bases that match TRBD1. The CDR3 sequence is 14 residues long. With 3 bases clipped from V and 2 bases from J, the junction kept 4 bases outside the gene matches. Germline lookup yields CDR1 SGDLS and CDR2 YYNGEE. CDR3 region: CASSDGTGAYEQYF. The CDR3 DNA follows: TGTGCCAGCAGCGACGGGACAGGTGCCTACGAGCAGTACTTC.

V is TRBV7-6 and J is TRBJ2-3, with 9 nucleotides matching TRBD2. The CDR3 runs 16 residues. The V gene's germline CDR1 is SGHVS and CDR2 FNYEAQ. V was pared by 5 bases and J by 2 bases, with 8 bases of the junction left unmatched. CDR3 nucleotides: TGTGCCAGCAGCGGAGGGGCTAGCGGGGACACAGATACGCAGTATTTT. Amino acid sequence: CASSGGASGDTDTQYF.